This T cell receptor (beta chain) was recovered during a study of blood T cell repertoires in COVID-19. Across the whole study: Material from acute and convalescent COVID-19 was sourced from the United States, Italy and Spain. From T cells, B-cell-depleted T cells, or PBMCs came the material, which was cDNA or gDNA.

The CDR3 sequence is 15 residues long. Trimming cost V 9 bases and J 4 bases; bases outside gene matches: 10. Looked up from germline, CDR1 is WSHSY and CDR2 is SAAADI. As processed by the authors: Amplification with reference gene primers provided the estimates of nucleated cell counts. The assay was immunoSEQ multiplex PCR, and TCRdb's table has in-frame clones only and misses some. D and trimming were read from the DNA, whereas the V and J calls and clone size are those reported in that table. This repertoire shows about 120,000 clones, over 60% found once; its top ten account for approximately 4.2%.

This chain connects TRBV10-2 to TRBJ2-1, with TRBD2 matching over 9 bases. This receptor was identified in a woman of 80 years or more with acute or convalescent COVID-19. The sequencing sample was made of peripheral blood. CDR3 loop: CASRTGTSPYNEQFF. The CDR3 DNA reads TGCGCCAGTCGTACCGGGACTAGCCCTTACAATGAGCAGTTCTTC.